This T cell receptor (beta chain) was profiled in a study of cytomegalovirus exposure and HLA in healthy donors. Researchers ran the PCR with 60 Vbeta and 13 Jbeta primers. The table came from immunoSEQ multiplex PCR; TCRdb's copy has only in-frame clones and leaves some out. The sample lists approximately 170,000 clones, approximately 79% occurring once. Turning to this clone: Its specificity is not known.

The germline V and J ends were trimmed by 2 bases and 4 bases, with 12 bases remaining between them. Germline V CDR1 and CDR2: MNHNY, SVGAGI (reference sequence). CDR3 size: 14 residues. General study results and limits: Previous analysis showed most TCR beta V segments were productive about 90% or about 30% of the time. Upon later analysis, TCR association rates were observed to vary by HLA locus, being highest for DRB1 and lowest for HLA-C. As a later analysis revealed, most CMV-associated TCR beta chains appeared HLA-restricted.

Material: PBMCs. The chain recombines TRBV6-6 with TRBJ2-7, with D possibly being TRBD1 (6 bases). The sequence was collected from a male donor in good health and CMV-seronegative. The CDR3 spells CASSYPTGIYEQYF. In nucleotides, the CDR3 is TGTGCCAGCAGTTACCCAACAGGGATATACGAGCAGTACTTC.